This passage covers 21 T cell receptor beta chains from one sample sequenced in a study of beta chain features in type 1 diabetes. Expressed TCRB transcripts were sequenced because the isolated RNA had all been reverse transcribed beforehand. TCRdb's table, derived via immunoSEQ multiplex PCR, lists solely in-frame clones and lacks some. The sample holds a few hundred thousand clones; 9.6% are singletons and the top ten take 0.034%. The sequenced sample was naive CD4+ T cells from blood. The receptors come from a woman between 18 and 30 years old in good health.

The chain couples TRBV2 to TRBJ2-2; D gene uncertain. Germline V gene data show CDR1 as SNHLY and CDR2 as FYNNEI. V was shortened by 3 bases and J by 0 bases, with 8 bases between the two germline ends. CDR3 size: 15 residues. The CDR3 region is CASSDPNPNTGELFF. CDR3 nucleotide sequence: TGTGCCAGCAGTGATCCAAATCCGAACACCGGGGAGCTGTTTTTT.

The gene calls are TRBV5-1 and TRBJ1-1, with TRBD1 matching 7 bases. V trimming: 3 bases; J trimming: 1 base; junction bases outside the gene matches: 12. From germline, CDR1 is SGHRS and CDR2 YFSETQ. The CDR3 consists of 17 residues. The CDR3 sequence: CASSSLLQGKGNTEAFF. CDR3 coding DNA: TGCGCCAGCAGCTCCCTTTTACAGGGGAAAGGGAACACTGAAGCTTTCTTT. Filled out from reference TRBV5-1 and TRBJ1-1, the complete variable domain reads KAGVTQTPRYLIKTRGQQVTLSCSPISGHRSVSWYQQTPGQGLQFLFEYFSETQRNKGNFPGRFSGRQFSNSRSEMNVSTLELGDSALYLCASSSLLQGKGNTEAFFGQGTRLTVV.

This clone was counted between two and nine times. The chain uses TRBV25-1 and TRBJ2-7; TRBD1 is a possible D gene (6 bases). V was shortened by 8 bases and J by 5 bases, with 19 bases between the two germline ends. The germline CDR1 and CDR2 sequences are MGHDK and SYGVNS. The CDR3 has 14 amino acids. This CDR3 is CASDPSKGVHEQYF. As DNA, the CDR3 is TGTGCCAGCGATCCCTCGAAGGGGGTCCACGAGCAGTACTTC.

The V call is TRBV11-2, the J call TRBJ2-1; 11 bases agree with TRBD2. The germline gives CDR1 SGHAT, CDR2 FQNNGV. With 0 bases clipped from V and 7 bases from J, the junction kept 11 bases outside the gene matches. The CDR3 consists of 18 residues. The CDR3 sequence: CASSLDRFSLAGVNEQFF. The CDR3 region has the DNA TGTGCCAGCAGCTTAGATCGATTTTCACTAGCGGGGGTAAATGAGCAGTTCTTC. Full variable domain (remainder filled in from reference TRBV11-2 and TRBJ2-1): EAGVAQSPRYKIIEKRQSVAFWCNPISGHATLYWYQQILGQGPKLLIQFQNNGVVDDSQLPKDRFSAERLKGVDSTLKIQPAKLEDSAVYLCASSLDRFSLAGVNEQFFGPGTRLTVL.

The V gene is TRBV5-1, the J gene TRBJ2-7, with 9 positions matching TRBD1. In germline, CDR1 is SGHRS, CDR2 YFSETQ. This CDR3 has 14 residues. With 4 bases clipped from V and 6 bases from J, the junction kept 8 bases outside the gene matches. The CDR3 loop reads CASSLGWDRVEQYF. The CDR3 coding sequence is TGCGCCAGCAGCCTGGGGTGGGACAGGGTCGAGCAGTACTTC.

Only a few counts were recorded for this clone. The J gene is TRBJ2-7, the V gene TRBV5-1; 7 nucleotides match TRBD2. Per germline, CDR1 SGHRS and CDR2 YFSETQ. The CDR3 extends over 16 amino acids. The V and J ends lost 4 bases and 7 bases, in that order; junction bases with no gene match: 17. The CDR3 region has the DNA TGCGCCAGCAGCGCGCAACCCTCTAGCGGAGTAGAGGAGCAGTACTTC. It encodes CASSAQPSSGVEEQYF.

This clone was picked up one time. The V and J genes are TRBV6-5 and TRBJ1-2, with no clear D. Germline V lookup: CDR1 MNHEY, CDR2 SVGAGI. CDR3 size: 15 residues. Trimming removed 2 bases at V and 2 bases at J, with 12 bases between. The CDR3 here is CASSYLHLQNYGYTF. The CDR3 coding sequence is TGTGCCAGCAGTTACCTCCACCTCCAGAACTATGGCTACACCTTC.

In its sample, this clone was seen a few times. The chain joins TRBV6-1 to TRBJ1-2; D unclear. The CDR3 is 13 residues long. Per the germline V gene, CDR1 is MNHNS and CDR2 is SASEGT. V lost 1 base to trimming and J lost 8 bases, with 11 bases between them. For the CDR3, the DNA is TGTGCCAGCAGTGAAGGGCAGGCCCGGGGCTACACCTTC. Its protein product is CASSEGQARGYTF.

The gene calls are TRBV7-8 and TRBJ2-3; 7 positions agree with TRBD2. V was pared by 5 bases and J by 3 bases, with 11 bases of the junction left unmatched. Looked up from germline, CDR1 is SGHVS and CDR2 is FQNEAQ. The CDR3 totals 16 residues. The CDR3, as DNA: TGTGCCAGCAGCCACCCGTTTGGCGGGGGTACAGATACGCAGTATTTT. The encoded protein is CASSHPFGGGTDTQYF.

In its sample, this clone was seen a few times. The V gene is TRBV9, the J gene TRBJ1-2, with D possibly being TRBD1 (5 bases). Germline lookup yields CDR1 SGDLS and CDR2 YYNGEE. V was clipped by 3 bases and J by 1 base, with 10 bases between them. CDR3 length: 14 residues. The chain's CDR3 is CASSGGGNNYGYTF. The DNA for the CDR3 is TGTGCCAGCAGCGGGGGGGGGAATAACTATGGCTACACCTTC.

The chain carries TRBV6-1 and TRBJ2-1; TRBD1 is a possible D gene (6 bases). The V gene's germline CDR1 is MNHNS and CDR2 SASEGT. Trimming stripped 5 bases from V and 8 bases from J, with 13 bases between. This CDR3 is 13 amino acids long. CDR3 nucleotides: TGTGCCAGCAGTTTAGACAGGACCTATGAGCAGTTCTTC. This encodes CASSLDRTYEQFF.

This clone was found a few times. The rearrangement links TRBV4-1 to TRBJ1-2; D call uncertain. Germline CDR1 and CDR2: MGHRA and YSYEKL. With 4 bases removed from V and 3 bases from J, the gap between germline ends came to 9 bases. CDR3 length: 13 residues. The CDR3 DNA reads as TGCGCCAGCAGCCCCAACCGAGACTATGGCTACACCTTC. This encodes CASSPNRDYGYTF.

This clone came up a few times. CDR3 DNA sequence: TGTGCCAGCAGCCCACGATTGAGGACAGAAGTTAACTATGGCTACACCTTC. Translating gives CASSPRLRTEVNYGYTF. The chain recombines TRBV7-8 with TRBJ1-2, with D possibly being TRBD1 (6 bases). CDR3 size: 17 residues. Trimming took 5 bases from V and 1 from J, leaving 20 bases between them. The germline CDR1 and CDR2 sequences are SGHVS and FQNEAQ.

This clone has just a few counts. The J gene is TRBJ2-5, the V gene TRBV6-1, with D maybe TRBD1 (5 bases). The CDR3 has 14 amino acids. Trimming left V 5 bases short and J 5 bases short, with 15 bases between. The germline CDR1 and CDR2 sequences are MNHNS and SASEGT. CDR3 in DNA: TGTGCCAGCAGTATATTGGGGCTTGGGGAGACCCAGTACTTC. Protein sequence: CASSILGLGETQYF.

This clone was detected a few times. This sequence joins TRBV9 and TRBJ2-1, with TRBD2 matching over 8 bases. Trimming took 0 bases from V and 7 from J; bases not matched to a gene: 6. Germline V gene sequence: CDR1 SGDLS, CDR2 YYNGEE. The CDR3 totals 15 residues. The CDR3 region is CASSVAPGGANEQFF. The CDR3 DNA reads TGTGCCAGCAGCGTAGCCCCGGGGGGGGCGAATGAGCAGTTCTTC.

The chain recombines TRBV7-3 with TRBJ1-1; D not resolved. The V end was cut by 3 bases, the J end by 4 bases, with 9 bases between. Germline loops: CDR1 SGHTA, CDR2 FQGTGA. CDR3 length equals 13 residues. CDR3 nucleotides: TGTGCCAGCAGCTTCTCGTACAGCACTGAAGCTTTCTTT. Protein: CASSFSYSTEAFF.

The table lists this clone with a few counts. This CDR3 reads CASSSSRAGNQPQHF. The CDR3 DNA reads as TGTGCCAGCAGTTCCTCCAGGGCTGGCAATCAGCCCCAGCATTTT. The rearrangement uses TRBV6-5 and TRBJ1-5; a weak D match, TRBD1 (5 bases). Germline V gene lookup returns CDR1 MNHEY and CDR2 SVGAGI. Deletions cut 4 bases from V and 2 bases from J, with 12 bases between. There are 15 residues in the CDR3.

This clone was observed a few times. The gene calls are TRBV9 and TRBJ1-1; 7 nucleotides line up with TRBD1. This CDR3 region has 15 residues. Germline V gene lookup returns CDR1 SGDLS and CDR2 YYNGEE. J gave up 4 bases and V 0 bases, and 6 bases lay outside the gene matches. The CDR3 DNA reads TGTGCCAGCAGCGTAGCCGTACAGGGGACCACTGAAGCTTTCTTT. Residues: CASSVAVQGTTEAFF.

This clone was recorded a few times. The rearrangement links TRBV19 to TRBJ2-7; TRBD1 matches at 7 bases. Per the germline V gene, CDR1 is LNHDA and CDR2 is SQIVND (reference sequence). CDR3 length: 14 amino acids. J gave up 12 bases and V 6 bases, and 17 bases lay outside the gene matches. CDR3 sequence (DNA): TGTGCCAGTAGCCCCAGACAGGGATGGATCGGGCGGTACTTC. As protein: CASSPRQGWIGRYF.

This clone was seen only a few times. The rearrangement links TRBV7-9 to TRBJ1-3; 8 nucleotides agree with TRBD1. The junction had 9 bases not matched to a gene; V was cut back by 6 bases and J by 2 bases. The germline gives CDR1 SEHNR, CDR2 FQNEAQ (reference sequence). CDR3 length: 16 amino acids. CDR3 in amino acids: CASSPGTGRTGNTIYF. The CDR3 DNA follows: TGTGCCAGCAGTCCAGGGACAGGAAGAACTGGAAACACCATATATTTT.

This clone was detected a few times. The V gene is TRBV2, the J gene TRBJ1-1, with D unclear. The germline gives CDR1 SNHLY, CDR2 FYNNEI. V dropped 7 bases and J dropped 1 base, with 10 bases sitting between them. The CDR3 covers 13 residues. CDR3 coding DNA: TGTGCCAGCACTACAGCATCGAACACTGAAGCTTTCTTT. Protein product: CASTTASNTEAFF. The entire variable domain, with the rest obtained from reference TRBV2 and TRBJ1-1, is as follows: EPEVTQTPSHQVTQMGQEVILRCVPISNHLYFYWYRQILGQKVEFLVSFYNNEISEKSEIFDDQFSVERPDGSNFTLKIRSTKLEDSAMYFCASTTASNTEAFFGQGTRLTVV.